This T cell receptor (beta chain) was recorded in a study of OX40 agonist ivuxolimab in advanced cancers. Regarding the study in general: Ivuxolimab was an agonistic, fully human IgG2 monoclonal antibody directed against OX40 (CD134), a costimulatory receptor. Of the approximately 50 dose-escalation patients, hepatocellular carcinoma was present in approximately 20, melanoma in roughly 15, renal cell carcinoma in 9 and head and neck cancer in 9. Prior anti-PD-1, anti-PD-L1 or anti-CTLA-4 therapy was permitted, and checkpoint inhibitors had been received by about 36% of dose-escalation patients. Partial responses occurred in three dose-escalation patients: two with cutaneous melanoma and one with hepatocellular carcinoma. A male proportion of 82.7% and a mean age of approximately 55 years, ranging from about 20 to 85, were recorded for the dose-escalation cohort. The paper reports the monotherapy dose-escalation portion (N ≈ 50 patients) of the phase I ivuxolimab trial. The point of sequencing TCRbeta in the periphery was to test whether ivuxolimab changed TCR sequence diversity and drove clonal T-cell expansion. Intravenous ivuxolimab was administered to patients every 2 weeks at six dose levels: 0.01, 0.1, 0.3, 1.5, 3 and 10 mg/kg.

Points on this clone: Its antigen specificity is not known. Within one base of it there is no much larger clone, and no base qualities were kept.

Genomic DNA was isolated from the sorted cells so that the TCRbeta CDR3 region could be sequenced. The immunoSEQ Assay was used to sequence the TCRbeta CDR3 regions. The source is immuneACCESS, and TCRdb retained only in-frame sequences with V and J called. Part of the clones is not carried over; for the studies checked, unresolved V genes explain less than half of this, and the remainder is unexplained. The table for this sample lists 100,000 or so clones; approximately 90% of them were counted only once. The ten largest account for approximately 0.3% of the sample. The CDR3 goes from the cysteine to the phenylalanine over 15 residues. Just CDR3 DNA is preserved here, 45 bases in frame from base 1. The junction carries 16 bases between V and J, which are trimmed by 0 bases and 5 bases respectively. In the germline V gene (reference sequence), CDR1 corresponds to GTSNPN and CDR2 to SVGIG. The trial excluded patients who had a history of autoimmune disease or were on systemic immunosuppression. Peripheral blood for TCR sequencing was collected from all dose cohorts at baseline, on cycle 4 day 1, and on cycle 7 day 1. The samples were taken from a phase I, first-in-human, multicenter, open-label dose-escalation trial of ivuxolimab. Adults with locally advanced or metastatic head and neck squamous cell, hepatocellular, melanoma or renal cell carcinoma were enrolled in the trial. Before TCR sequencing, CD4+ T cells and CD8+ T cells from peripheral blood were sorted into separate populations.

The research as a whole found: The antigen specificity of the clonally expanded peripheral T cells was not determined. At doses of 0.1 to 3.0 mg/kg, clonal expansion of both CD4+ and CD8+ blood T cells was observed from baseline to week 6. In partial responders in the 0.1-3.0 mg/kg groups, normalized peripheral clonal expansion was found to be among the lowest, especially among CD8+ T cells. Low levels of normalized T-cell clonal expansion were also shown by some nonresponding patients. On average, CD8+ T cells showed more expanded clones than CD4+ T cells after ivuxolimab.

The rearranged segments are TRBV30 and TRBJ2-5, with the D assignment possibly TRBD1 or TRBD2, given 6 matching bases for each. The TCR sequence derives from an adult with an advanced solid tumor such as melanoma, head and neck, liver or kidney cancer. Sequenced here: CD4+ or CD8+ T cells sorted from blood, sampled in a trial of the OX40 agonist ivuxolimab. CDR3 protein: CAWSVHRGRGETQYF. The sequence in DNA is TGTGCCTGGAGTGTACATCGGGGGCGCGGGGAGACCCAGTACTTC.